This T cell receptor beta chain was retrieved from a study of shared clonotypes between healthy human individuals. Study in general: Sampling drew on donors who were a couple of women and a few men aged 18 to 49.

Study-level results: In contrast to clonotypes shared by all four donors, non-shared clonotypes had lower generation probabilities.

Note on this clone: Its antigen is unidentified.

The V segment lost 3 bases and the J segment 8 bases; nucleotides outside the gene matches: 4. The germline gives CDR1 SGDLS, CDR2 YYNGEE. The CDR3 covers 14 residues. A CD45RA-negative memory subset and a CD45RA+ naive subset were separated from the CD4+ cells. A roughly 200 ng quantity of DNA, 30,000 to 35,000 T cell genomes, went into the sorted-subset replicate PCRs. TCRdb's copy holds only in-frame clones and misses some; the assay was immunoSEQ multiplex PCR. The table includes about 2.3 million clones, approximately 95% detected once. V is TRBV9 and J is TRBJ1-4; 10 nucleotides line up with TRBD1. Sequenced: naive CD4+ T cells from PBMCs. The subset here: CD45RA+ positively selected. The TCR sequence derives from a man aged 18 to 35 in good health. Some clones in this sample may be carry-over from other donors' samples. Here the CDR3 DNA reads TGTGCCAGCAGCGGACAGGGGGCGGCGGAAAAACTGTTTTTT. This sequence encodes CASSGQGAAEKLFF.